These 5 T cell receptor beta chains were sequenced from one sample in a study of beta chain features in type 1 diabetes. These TCRs are of unknown antigen specificity. Study-wide results and limits: Shortening of TCRB CDR3s, moderate but significant, appeared in all four CD4+ subsets of Type 1 diabetes patients.

The study reverse transcribed the entire isolated RNA, so it sequenced expressed TCRB transcripts. Generated by immunoSEQ multiplex PCR, the TCRdb table keeps only in-frame clones and is missing some. The sample yields 300,000 to 350,000 clones, around 9% seen once. The sequenced sample consisted of central memory CD4+ T cells from blood. The origin of the receptors is a man younger than 40 with type 1 diabetes.

The chain is built from TRBV5-1 and TRBJ1-1; D uncertain. The CDR3 covers 14 residues. V lost 1 base to trimming and J lost 5 bases, with 12 bases between them. Germline V CDR1 and CDR2: SGHRS, YFSETQ. CDR3 sequence reads: CASSLILGRTEAFF. In DNA form, the CDR3 reads TGCGCCAGCAGCTTGATTCTAGGTAGAACTGAAGCTTTCTTT. The variable domain in full, completed from reference TRBV5-1 and TRBJ1-1, reads KAGVTQTPRYLIKTRGQQVTLSCSPISGHRSVSWYQQTPGQGLQFLFEYFSETQRNKGNFPGRFSGRQFSNSRSEMNVSTLELGDSALYLCASSLILGRTEAFFGQGTRLTVV.

Points on this clone: A read error may account for a junction end that differs from germline. The same CDR3 also results from other DNA sequences found in this sample. The chain carries TRBV7-7 and TRBJ2-5, with 12 bases matching TRBD2. Germline V gene data show CDR1 as SSHAT and CDR2 as FNYEAQ (reference sequence). There are 15 residues in the CDR3. The CDR3 region has the DNA TGTGCTAGCAGCTTACTAGCGGGGGGCCAAGAGACCCAGTACTTC. Its translation is CASSLLAGGQETQYF.

This rearrangement joins TRBV18 to TRBJ1-2; D is uncertain. The CDR3 contains 16 residues. The V end was cut by 4 bases, the J end by 0 bases, with 15 bases between. Germline lookup yields CDR1 KGHSH and CDR2 LQKENI. Here the CDR3 DNA reads TGTGCCAGCTCACACTCTACCGGCGGCTCTAACTATGGCTACACCTTC. This encodes CASSHSTGGSNYGYTF.

The chain uses TRBV30 and TRBJ1-2, with D hard to call. V was trimmed by 4 bases and J by 4 bases, leaving 13 bases between them. The V gene's germline CDR1 is GTSNPN and CDR2 SVGIG (reference sequence). This CDR3 spans 13 amino acids. In nucleotides, the CDR3 is TGTGCCTGGAAGGCCGAATGGACCTATGGCTACACCTTC. Residues: CAWKAEWTYGYTF.

This clone was observed a handful of times. The rearrangement uses TRBV27 and TRBJ2-3; D is uncertain. CDR1 and CDR2 from the germline V gene are MNHEY and SMNVEV (reference sequence). V was pared by 5 bases and J by 0 bases, with 15 bases between. This CDR3 region has 16 residues. The CDR3 region is CASSATPTTSTDTQYF. In DNA, the CDR3 is TGTGCCAGCAGTGCAACTCCTACAACTAGCACAGATACGCAGTATTTT.